The 19 T cell receptor beta chains reported below all come from one sample, sequenced in a study of blood T cells in healthy people across ages. A second 7 to 11 cycle PCR used barcoded and J-beta primers. One entry per CDR3 protein, called by TCRdb with MiXCR from the 5' RACE reads. The sample lists roughly 1.5 million distinct CDR3 sequences; roughly 43% were seen once. Material for sequencing was blood. The origin of the receptors is a woman aged 18-29 years in good health.

The genes are TRBV12-3 or TRBV12-4 and TRBJ1-2; D call uncertain. The CDR3 loop spans 11 amino acids. V was cut by 6 bases and J by 6 bases, with 8 bases left in between. The CDR3 region has the DNA TGTGCCAGCAGCCGCCCTAATGGCTACACCTTC. This encodes CASSRPNGYTF.

Concerning this clonotype itself: The junction departs from the called germline gene at one end, perhaps through a read error. V gene TRBV4-1 combines with J gene TRBJ2-1, with D uncertain. CDR1 is MGHRA, CDR2 YSYEKL, per germline. The length of the CDR3 is 13 residues. The CDR3 DNA reads TGCACCAGCAGCCAAGGATCGCAATCTGGGCAGTTCTTC. It encodes CTSSQGSQSGQFF.

The CDR3 here is CASSIAAPYGYTF. CDR3 in DNA: TGTGCCAGTAGTATAGCAGCGCCCTATGGCTACACCTTC. This chain links TRBV19 with TRBJ1-2; D not resolved. V lost 1 base and J lost 4, with 7 bases in between. The CDR3 extends over 13 amino acids. The germline V gene encodes CDR1 LNHDA and CDR2 SQIVND (reference sequence).

This clonotype was seen more than once but under ten times. V usage is TRBV5-5 and J usage is TRBJ2-5; possibly TRBD1 for D (5 bases). The CDR3 runs to 16 residues. Looked up from germline, CDR1 is SGHKS and CDR2 is YYEKEE (reference sequence). V was shortened by 0 bases and J by 2 bases, with 14 bases between the two germline ends. The CDR3 here is CASSLVLAGSQETQYF. CDR3 nucleotide sequence: TGTGCCAGCAGCTTGGTTTTGGCAGGGTCTCAAGAGACCCAGTACTTC. Full variable domain (missing parts from reference TRBV5-5 and TRBJ2-5): DAGVTQSPTHLIKTRGQQVTLRCSPISGHKSVSWYQQVLGQGPQFIFQYYEKEERGRGNFPDRFSARQFPNYSSELNVNALLLGDSALYLCASSLVLAGSQETQYFGPGTRLLVL.

This clonotype was seen a few times. The chain joins TRBV7-9 to TRBJ1-1; TRBD1 might be the D (5 bases). The germline V gene encodes CDR1 SEHNR and CDR2 FQNEAQ (reference sequence). V lost 0 bases, J lost 6 bases, and 11 bases lay in between. The CDR3 length is 14 residues. The CDR3, as DNA: TGTGCCAGCAGCTTAGCCGGGGGGGTCGCTGAAGCTTTCTTT. This translates into CASSLAGGVAEAFF.

In nucleotides, the CDR3 is TGCGCCAGCGGCCCGGTGACAGTCCCCAATGAAAAACTGTTTTTT. Encoded protein: CASGPVTVPNEKLFF. This chain connects TRBV4-3 to TRBJ1-4; D is perhaps TRBD1 (5 bases). The germline gives CDR1 LGHNA, CDR2 YSLEER. CDR3 length: 15 amino acids. The V gene lost 8 bases and the J gene lost 5 bases, with 18 bases spanning the gap.

This clonotype was seen only a few times. The chain couples TRBV14 to TRBJ2-7; D remains ambiguous. CDR1 and CDR2 (germline): SGHDN, FVKESK. This CDR3 spans 14 amino acids. Trimming cost V 4 bases and J 3 bases, with 13 bases left between them. The CDR3: CASSPVRPSYEQYF. CDR3 bases: TGTGCCAGCAGCCCAGTCAGGCCAAGCTACGAGCAGTACTTC.

J is TRBJ2-3 and V is TRBV6-6; D gene uncertain. Germline V gives CDR1 MNHNY, CDR2 SVGAGI (reference sequence). The CDR3 length is 16 residues. Trimming left V 6 bases short and J 2 bases short, with 18 bases between. The DNA for the CDR3 is TGTGCCAGCAGGTCCACTATACCCTCCTCCACAGATACGCAGTATTTT. As protein: CASRSTIPSSTDTQYF.

This clonotype occurred a few times. This sequence joins TRBV3-1 and TRBJ2-3; a possible D gene is TRBD1 (5 bases). Trimming pared 3 bases from V and 4 bases from J, leaving 14 bases between. Germline values: CDR1 LGHDT, CDR2 YNNKEL (reference sequence). The CDR3 has 15 residues. The CDR3 bases are TGTGCCAGCAGCCAGGACATAGCTGGGGCAGATACGCAGTATTTT. Amino acids: CASSQDIAGADTQYF.

The chain links TRBV9 to TRBJ2-5; D perhaps matches TRBD2 (5 bases). Trimming took off 2 bases at V and 11 bases at J, with 16 bases between the two ends. Germline V gene data show CDR1 as SGDLS and CDR2 as YYNGEE. The CDR3 runs 13 residues. The CDR3 bases are TGTGCCAGCAGCGTTCCGGGGAGCGATGAGCAGTACTTC. Its translation: CASSVPGSDEQYF.

CDR3: CASSYGQLSYEQYF. The CDR3 nucleotides are TGTGCCAGCAGTTACGGGCAGCTCAGCTACGAGCAGTACTTC. This sequence joins TRBV6-6 and TRBJ2-1; D is ambiguous. The assigned J gene may be wrong: the sequence end matches TRBJ2-7 better. The CDR3 spans 14 residues. Germline CDR1 is MNHNY and CDR2 is SVGAGI (reference sequence).

This clonotype was counted between two and nine times. V gene TRBV28 combines with J gene TRBJ2-1; D is possibly TRBD1 (5 bases). V lost 6 bases, J lost 10 bases, and 13 bases lay in between. Germline-derived CDR1 and CDR2 are MDHEN and SYDVKM. CDR3 length: 12 residues. CDR3 DNA sequence: TGTGCCAGCAGGATGGACACGAACGAGCAGTTCTTC. Translation: CASRMDTNEQFF. The variable domain in full, completed from reference TRBV28 and TRBJ2-1, reads DVKVTQSSRYLVKRTGEKVFLECVQDMDHENMFWYRQDPGLGLRLIYFSYDVKMKEKGDIPEGYSVSREKKERFSLILESASTNQTSMYLCASRMDTNEQFFGPGTRLTVL.

In this sample, this clonotype turned up a few times. This rearrangement joins TRBV6-5 to TRBJ1-1, with 10 positions matching TRBD1. J was trimmed by 0 bases and V by 10 bases; bases with no gene match: 5. Germline CDR1 reads MNHEY; CDR2 reads SVGAGI. The CDR3 has 14 residues. The CDR3 DNA sequence: TGTGCCACTCGACAGGGGGCTATGAACACTGAAGCTTTCTTT. This gives the protein CATRQGAMNTEAFF.

Written as DNA, the CDR3 is TGTGCCAGCAGCCAAGAACAGGGTTGGTTGATCGCCGGGGAGCTGTTTTTT. Translating gives CASSQEQGWLIAGELFF. J is TRBJ2-2 and V is TRBV14; TRBD1 might be the D (6 bases). V lost 0 bases to trimming and J lost 6 bases, with 17 bases between them. The germline V gene encodes CDR1 SGHDN and CDR2 FVKESK. The CDR3 consists of 17 residues.

J is TRBJ2-7 and V is TRBV6-6; D call uncertain. The germline V gene has CDR1 MNHNY and CDR2 SVGAGI (reference sequence). The CDR3 consists of 16 residues. Trimming took 2 bases from V and 0 from J, leaving 14 bases between them. CDR3 region: CASSYGVRAVSYEQYF. CDR3 bases: TGTGCCAGCAGTTACGGAGTGAGAGCAGTCTCCTACGAGCAGTACTTC.

V and J are TRBV6-4 and TRBJ1-5, with a weak D call TRBD1 (5 bases). Germline V lookup: CDR1 MRHNA, CDR2 SNTAGT. Trimming shortened V by 6 bases and J by 3 bases, and 18 bases separated the two germline ends. The CDR3 spans 16 residues. Here the CDR3 DNA reads TGTGCCAGCAGACCAGACAGCGGTTGGGACAATCAGCCCCAGCATTTT. It yields the protein CASRPDSGWDNQPQHF.

V usage is TRBV29-1 and J usage is TRBJ2-5, with 8 bases identical to TRBD1. The CDR3 length is 15 residues. Germline trimming cut 4 bases from V and 11 bases from J; bases unmatched to any gene: 18. CDR1 and CDR2 from the germline V gene are SQVTM and ANQGSEA. The CDR3 loop reads CSVAKAGTGNNEQYF. The CDR3 bases are TGCAGCGTTGCCAAAGCCGGGACAGGTAACAATGAGCAGTACTTC.

The CDR3, as DNA: TGTGCCAGCAGCCCAGGACGAGCAGGTTCACCCCTCCACTTT. Translated, it gives CASSPGRAGSPLHF. The chain links TRBV13 to TRBJ1-6; D gene ambiguous. Trimming stripped 5 bases from V and 9 bases from J, with 14 bases between. Germline V gives CDR1 PRHDT, CDR2 FYEKMQ (reference sequence). The CDR3 extends over 14 amino acids.

This clonotype was seen a few times. This rearrangement joins TRBV3-1 to TRBJ1-5; D unresolved. CDR1 and CDR2 from the germline V gene are LGHDT and YNNKEL (reference sequence). This CDR3 has 13 amino acids. Deletions cut 5 bases from V and 6 bases from J, with 11 bases between. The CDR3 loop reads CASSSTEVQPQHF. Here the CDR3 DNA reads TGTGCCAGCAGCTCCACAGAGGTTCAGCCCCAGCATTTT.